Listed here are 12 T cell receptor beta chains from one sample, sequenced in a study of blood T cell repertoires in COVID-19 (dated by TCRdb to the early 2020s). Library method: the immunoSEQ multiplex PCR assay. TCRdb provides this immuneACCESS table in a form limited to in-frame rearrangements. Some clones are lacking; in checked studies, under half of them reflect an unresolved V gene, and why the rest are absent is not known. This sample holds approximately 83,000 clones; around 81% were observed only once. 3% to 4% of the sample comes from the top ten. The material sequenced was peripheral blood. The receptor source for this set is a man in his fifties or sixties with acute or convalescent COVID-19.

V is TRBV6-5 and J is TRBJ1-2, with 11 bases identical to TRBD1. Losses at the gene ends were 7 bases for V and 3 bases for J; bases not matched to a gene: 7. Germline-derived CDR1 and CDR2 are MNHEY and SVGAGI. The length of the CDR3 is 15 residues. In DNA form, the CDR3 reads TGTGCCAGCACTTCCGGACAGGGGGCGGACTATGGCTACACCTTC. Translated: CASTSGQGADYGYTF.

This clone was counted a single time. The rearrangement joins TRBV4-3 to TRBJ2-3, with 10 bases aligning to TRBD2. The CDR3 has 15 amino acids. J was trimmed by 1 base and V by 7 bases; bases with no gene match: 5. In germline, CDR1 is LGHNA, CDR2 YSLEER. The CDR3 is CASTRTSGGTDTQYF. In nucleotides, the CDR3 is TGCGCCAGCACAAGGACTAGCGGAGGCACAGATACGCAGTATTTT.

The chain is built from TRBV10-2 and TRBJ1-6; possible D gene TRBD1, 6 bases. Germline V CDR1 and CDR2: WSHSY, SAAADI. The length of the CDR3 is 13 residues. V lost 6 bases to trimming and J lost 6 bases, with 9 bases between them. CDR3 region: CASSGQFNSPLHF. The CDR3 nucleotides are TGCGCCAGCAGCGGACAGTTTAATTCACCCCTCCACTTT.

J is TRBJ2-1 and V is TRBV27, with 13 bases that match TRBD2. CDR3 size: 15 residues. The V and J ends lost 5 bases and 6 bases, in that order; junction bases with no gene match: 4. CDR1 and CDR2 from the germline V gene are MNHEY and SMNVEV (reference sequence). CDR3 region: CASSGLAGVSNEQFF. The CDR3 DNA sequence: TGTGCCAGCAGTGGACTAGCGGGAGTCTCCAATGAGCAGTTCTTC.

The chain links TRBV4-3 to TRBJ2-2; 7 bases line up with TRBD1. The CDR3 is 18 residues long. From germline, CDR1 is LGHNA and CDR2 YSLEER. V lost 4 bases, J lost 3 bases, and 14 bases stayed unmatched. DNA for the CDR3: TGCGCCAGCAGCCGACAAGATCACAGGGGAACTTACACCGGGGAGCTGTTTTTT. Its translation is CASSRQDHRGTYTGELFF.

The V call is TRBV6-6, the J call TRBJ1-2, with D maybe TRBD1 (5 bases). The CDR3 extends over 12 amino acids. The V end was cut by 7 bases, the J end by 3 bases, with 9 bases between. Germline V gives CDR1 MNHNY, CDR2 SVGAGI (reference sequence). The CDR3 DNA reads TGTGCCAGCACCCGGGGGGACTATGGCTACACCTTC. Protein product: CASTRGDYGYTF.

The chain uses TRBV3-1 (or the pseudogene TRBV3-2) and TRBJ1-1; D is unclear. Germline CDR1 LGHDT, CDR2 YNNKEL (reference sequence). CDR3 size: 13 residues. V lost 7 bases and J lost 8, with 17 bases in between. The CDR3, as DNA: TGTGCCAGCAACGGTGGTGACTTCATGGAAGCTTTCTTT. This gives the protein CASNGGDFMEAFF.

This chain links TRBV29-1 with TRBJ2-2; tentative D call: TRBD1 (6 bases). Germline-derived CDR1 and CDR2 are SQVTM and ANQGSEA. V dropped 3 bases and J dropped 5 bases, with 19 bases sitting between them. The CDR3 consists of 16 residues. The CDR3 DNA reads TGCAGCGTTGAGTGGGGGCACGGGCAGGGGACCGGGGAGCTGTTTTTT. It is translated as CSVEWGHGQGTGELFF.

This clone has just a few counts. The V call is TRBV3-1 (or the pseudogene TRBV3-2), the J call TRBJ2-1; 12 bases fit TRBD2. The junction had 4 bases not matched to a gene; V was cut back by 4 bases and J by 6 bases. The germline gives CDR1 LGHDT, CDR2 YNNKEL (reference sequence). The CDR3 runs 15 residues. The CDR3 DNA follows: TGTGCCAGCAGCCGGACTAGCGGGGCCCTCAATGAGCAGTTCTTC. This codes for CASSRTSGALNEQFF.

The rearrangement links TRBV4-2 to TRBJ2-7, with D possibly TRBD1 on 6 matching bases. CDR3 length: 16 residues. V was trimmed by 0 bases and J by 5 bases, leaving 17 bases between them. From germline, CDR1 is LGHNA and CDR2 YNFKEQ. CDR3 coding DNA: TGTGCCAGCAGCCAAGATTTCGGCAGGGGCACAGACGAGCAGTACTTC. Its translation is CASSQDFGRGTDEQYF.

This chain uses TRBV2 with TRBJ1-4, with no clear D. The CDR3 contains 17 residues. Germline V gene data show CDR1 as SNHLY and CDR2 as FYNNEI. V was trimmed by 1 base and J by 5 bases, leaving 17 bases between them. CDR3 sequence: CASSEEVAGISNEKLFF. CDR3 sequence (DNA): TGTGCCAGCAGTGAAGAGGTTGCGGGGATTTCCAATGAAAAACTGTTTTTT.

The chain uses TRBV18 and TRBJ2-4; 16 bases fit TRBD2. This CDR3 has 20 residues. Germline CDR1 is KGHSH and CDR2 is LQKENI. The V and J ends lost 0 bases and 0 bases, in that order; junction bases with no gene match: 5. CDR3 protein: CASSPPGTSGGASAKNIQYF. The CDR3 DNA reads as TGTGCCAGCTCACCACCCGGGACTAGCGGGGGGGCTTCAGCCAAAAACATTCAGTACTTC.